The 28 T cell receptor beta chains presented below share a single source sample, sequenced in a study of PD-1 blockade in classical Hodgkin lymphoma (dated by TCRdb to between 2020 and 2021). The library came from the immunoSEQ multiplex PCR assay. TCRdb took this table from immuneACCESS and kept in-frame rearrangements with V and J called. Such tables lack part of the clones; where checked against another copy, unresolved V genes explain under half of the gap, and the rest is unexplained. Within this sample are around 20,000 clones, with 80% to 90% of them counted one time only. Of the sample, 10% to 15% falls within the top ten clones. In the paper's terms, the time point label means: cycle 2 day 1 (C2D1) of nivolumab. Relapse after autologous stem cell transplantation had occurred in all trial patients, and cohorts A, B and C were distinguished by prior brentuximab vedotin exposure. The sequenced sample was peripheral blood mononuclear cells (PBMCs), obtained before the second cycle of nivolumab. These receptors were obtained from a human donor with classical Hodgkin lymphoma.

This chain uses TRBV5-1 with TRBJ1-6; 9 bases align to TRBD1. The CDR3 has 14 amino acids. Per the germline V gene, CDR1 is SGHRS and CDR2 is YFSETQ. Germline trimming cut 4 bases from V and 7 bases from J; bases unmatched to any gene: 3. The CDR3 is CASSEGTGNSPLHF. The CDR3 region has the DNA TGCGCCAGCAGCGAAGGGACAGGGAATTCACCCCTCCACTTT.

The chain employs TRBV5-1 and TRBJ2-1; 11 nucleotides agree with TRBD2. Germline trimming cut 1 base from V and 7 bases from J; bases unmatched to any gene: 4. Germline V gene data show CDR1 as SGHRS and CDR2 as YFSETQ. There are 15 residues in the CDR3. The CDR3 sequence is CASSLMVAGGNEQFF. The CDR3 region has the DNA TGCGCCAGCAGCTTGATGGTAGCGGGGGGGAATGAGCAGTTCTTC.

The chain has TRBV6-5 and TRBJ2-2; D unclear. The ends were cut back, 2 bases at V and 0 bases at J, with 10 bases in the middle. In germline, CDR1 is MNHEY, CDR2 SVGAGI. The CDR3 has 16 residues. CDR3 nucleotide sequence: TGTGCCAGCAGTTACCTCTACCCCGCGAACACCGGGGAGCTGTTTTTT. It encodes CASSYLYPANTGELFF.

The chain employs TRBV5-1 and TRBJ2-7; D might be TRBD1 (6 bases). CDR1 and CDR2 (germline): SGHRS, YFSETQ. This CDR3 spans 14 amino acids. V was clipped by 7 bases and J by 4 bases, with 18 bases between them. The DNA for the CDR3 is TGCGCCAGCTCCCCTCTGCAGGGGTCTTACGAGCAGTACTTC. This encodes CASSPLQGSYEQYF. Supplemented by reference TRBV5-1 and TRBJ2-7, the full variable domain reads KAGVTQTPRYLIKTRGQQVTLSCSPISGHRSVSWYQQTPGQGLQFLFEYFSETQRNKGNFPGRFSGRQFSNSRSEMNVSTLELGDSALYLCASSPLQGSYEQYFGPGTRLTVT.

The chain carries TRBV6-1 and TRBJ1-5; D gene ambiguous. CDR1 is MNHNS, CDR2 SASEGT, per germline. CDR3 length: 16 residues. Between the trimmed V and J ends, which lost 3 bases and 4 bases, there was a span of 16 bases. The CDR3 coding sequence is TGTGCCAGCAGTGAGCGGGTCCTAGAAGCTAATCAGCCCCAGCATTTT. This sequence encodes CASSERVLEANQPQHF.

This chain joins TRBV2 and TRBJ1-2; 9 nucleotides agree with TRBD1. CDR3 length: 13 amino acids. Germline values: CDR1 SNHLY, CDR2 FYNNEI. Trimming at V came to 6 bases and at J to 8 bases, leaving 7 bases not matched to a gene. The CDR3 sequence is CASSALTGGGYTF. In DNA form, the CDR3 reads TGTGCCAGCAGCGCCTTGACAGGGGGGGGCTACACCTTC.

The chain has TRBV5-1 and TRBJ1-1; D might be TRBD1 (6 bases). CDR3 length equals 14 residues. The germline V and J ends were trimmed by 3 bases and 1 base, with 10 bases remaining between them. Per the germline V gene, CDR1 is SGHRS and CDR2 is YFSETQ. CDR3 DNA: TGCGCCAGCAGCTCTCAGGGGTCGAACACTGAAGCTTTCTTT. Protein sequence: CASSSQGSNTEAFF.

V usage is TRBV6-5 and J usage is TRBJ1-3; 7 bases map to TRBD1. Per the germline V gene, CDR1 is MNHEY and CDR2 is SVGAGI. CDR3 length equals 16 residues. Germline trimming cut 4 bases from V and 0 bases from J; bases unmatched to any gene: 6. The CDR3: CASSSTGVYSGNTIYF. The CDR3 nucleotides are TGTGCCAGCAGTTCCACAGGGGTCTACTCTGGAAACACCATATATTTT.

The chain combines TRBV5-1 with TRBJ2-7; D perhaps matches TRBD2 (7 bases). V was shortened by 4 bases and J by 0 bases, with 14 bases between the two germline ends. The CDR3 is 15 residues long. The germline V gene encodes CDR1 SGHRS and CDR2 YFSETQ. CDR3 sequence reads: CASSRGAQSSYEQYF. The CDR3 region has the DNA TGCGCCAGCAGCCGGGGGGCGCAGAGCTCCTACGAGCAGTACTTC.

The chain joins TRBV9 to TRBJ1-2; 8 nucleotides align to TRBD1. After removal of 0 bases from V and 5 bases from J, the junction contained 6 bases not matched to a gene. The CDR3 runs 15 residues. CDR1 is SGDLS, CDR2 YYNGEE, per germline. The CDR3 DNA reads as TGTGCCAGCAGCGTAGGGGCAGGGGGCAAGTATGGCTACACCTTC. This sequence encodes CASSVGAGGKYGYTF.

The chain combines TRBV30 with TRBJ1-4, with D hard to call. V was pared by 2 bases and J by 1 base, with 5 bases between. The CDR3 loop spans 13 amino acids. Germline V gene sequence: CDR1 GTSNPN, CDR2 SVGIG (reference sequence). CDR3 nucleotide sequence: TGTGCCTGGAGTCGGCTAACTAATGAAAAACTGTTTTTT. Translation: CAWSRLTNEKLFF.

This chain connects TRBV27 to TRBJ2-2, with 11 bases identical to TRBD2. CDR3 length equals 17 residues. Germline loops: CDR1 MNHEY, CDR2 SMNVEV (reference sequence). Trimming took 6 bases from V and 8 from J; bases not matched to a gene: 14. CDR3 nucleotide sequence: TGTGCCAGCAGCTTACGACTAGCGGGGCCTAGTCCTGGGGAGCTGTTTTTT. Its translation: CASSLRLAGPSPGELFF.

V usage is TRBV7-8 and J usage is TRBJ2-7, with a tentative D call TRBD1 (6 bases). The CDR3 is 14 residues long. Germline values: CDR1 SGHVS, CDR2 FQNEAQ. V lost 7 bases and J 1 base, leaving 14 bases between the germline ends. Written as DNA, the CDR3 is TGTGCCAGCACCCCACCAGGGGATTCCTACGAGCAGTACTTC. Protein sequence: CASTPPGDSYEQYF.

This rearrangement joins TRBV5-1 to TRBJ2-2; 8 bases are shared with TRBD1. CDR3 size: 15 residues. V trimming: 2 bases; J trimming: 1 base; junction bases outside the gene matches: 1. Germline V gene lookup returns CDR1 SGHRS and CDR2 YFSETQ. The CDR3 region is CASSLQGENTGELFF. The DNA for the CDR3 is TGCGCCAGCAGCTTACAGGGGGAGAACACCGGGGAGCTGTTTTTT.

The chain employs TRBV7-8 and TRBJ2-1; 9 bases align to TRBD1. The CDR3 sequence is 15 residues long. Germline assignment: CDR1 SGHVS and CDR2 FQNEAQ. V shed 4 bases, J shed 3 bases, and the junction held 4 bases outside the gene matches. CDR3 bases: TGTGCCAGCAGCTCGACAGGGGGGTTCTACAATGAGCAGTTCTTC. This encodes CASSSTGGFYNEQFF.

J is TRBJ2-5 and V is TRBV12-5, with D perhaps assigned TRBD1 or TRBD2 (6 bases each). The germline V gene has CDR1 LGHNT and CDR2 FRNRAP. The CDR3 contains 17 residues. V lost 1 base and J lost 3, with 18 bases in between. CDR3 amino acids: CASGLGAGPKGEETQYF. Written as DNA, the CDR3 is TGTGCTAGTGGTTTGGGTGCGGGACCCAAGGGGGAAGAGACCCAGTACTTC.

This chain joins TRBV19 and TRBJ2-3, with 11 bases matching TRBD2. Germline CDR1 is LNHDA and CDR2 is SQIVND (reference sequence). CDR3 length: 15 residues. V lost 5 bases and J lost 1; bases outside the gene matches: 2. This chain's CDR3 is CASSLAGGGTDTQYF. The CDR3, as DNA: TGTGCCAGTAGTCTAGCGGGGGGTGGCACAGATACGCAGTATTTT.

The chain has TRBV6-5 and TRBJ2-3; the D call may be TRBD1 or TRBD2 (6 bases each). V gave up 5 bases and J gave up 6 bases, with 15 bases separating them. This CDR3 comprises 14 residues. Per the germline V gene, CDR1 is MNHEY and CDR2 is SVGAGI. The CDR3 coding sequence is TGTGCCAGCAGTCGCCGATCGGGGGCGGATACGCAGTATTTT. Its translation: CASSRRSGADTQYF.

V usage is TRBV5-1 and J usage is TRBJ2-1, with 9 bases lining up with TRBD1. CDR1 and CDR2 from the germline V gene are SGHRS and YFSETQ. CDR3 length equals 16 residues. Germline trimming cut 6 bases from V and 3 bases from J; bases unmatched to any gene: 10. The DNA of the CDR3 is TGCGCCAGCACCCGTGCTCTGGGACAGGGCTACAATGAGCAGTTCTTC. As protein: CASTRALGQGYNEQFF.

The rearrangement links TRBV6-1 to TRBJ2-5; D is perhaps TRBD2 (5 bases). Germline CDR1 MNHNS, CDR2 SASEGT. Trimming pared 2 bases from V and 6 bases from J, leaving 19 bases between. This CDR3 region has 16 residues. For the CDR3, the DNA is TGTGCCAGCAGTGAACTGGCCGGGGTGCTTTCCCAGACCCAGTACTTC. It specifies CASSELAGVLSQTQYF.

CDR3 residues: CASSLGPSPETQYF. In nucleotides, the CDR3 is TGCGCCAGCAGCTTGGGCCCCTCTCCGGAGACCCAGTACTTC. This chain uses TRBV5-1 with TRBJ2-5; D ambiguous. Germline CDR1 and CDR2: SGHRS and YFSETQ. The V end was cut by 0 bases, the J end by 5 bases, with 11 bases between. The CDR3 consists of 14 residues.

Regarding this clone: Other DNA sequences of this sample code for an identical CDR3. CDR3 nucleotide sequence: TGCGCCAGCAGCTTAGAGGGGAGCACAGATACGCAGTATTTT. This translates into CASSLEGSTDTQYF. The V and J genes are TRBV5-1 and TRBJ2-3, with D possibly being TRBD1 or TRBD2 (5 bases each). V was pared by 2 bases and J by 0 bases, with 7 bases between. The CDR3 runs to 14 residues. CDR1 and CDR2 (germline): SGHRS, YFSETQ.

This clone has only one observation. The chain uses TRBV29-1 and TRBJ2-1; a weak D match, TRBD1 (6 bases). This CDR3 is built from 17 residues. CDR1 is SQVTM, CDR2 ANQGSEA, per germline. V was clipped by 0 bases and J by 7 bases, with 22 bases between them. The CDR3, as DNA: TGCAGCGTTGAAGATCGTTTCGTCGGACAGACGGGGAATGAGCAGTTCTTC. It encodes CSVEDRFVGQTGNEQFF.

V usage is TRBV5-1 and J usage is TRBJ2-7, with 9 positions matching TRBD2. V lost 0 bases and J lost 2; bases outside the gene matches: 3. The germline V gene has CDR1 SGHRS and CDR2 YFSETQ. The CDR3 runs 15 residues. CDR3 region: CASSLGSGGTYEQYF. The CDR3 coding sequence is TGCGCCAGCAGCTTGGGCAGCGGGGGGACCTACGAGCAGTACTTC.

This chain connects TRBV10-1 to TRBJ2-3, with TRBD1 matching over 8 bases. TRBJ1-4 matches the DNA end more closely, so the J call is doubtful. Germline V gene lookup returns CDR1 WNHNN and CDR2 SYGVQD (reference sequence). The CDR3 is made up of 14 amino acids. The CDR3 DNA follows: TGCGCCAGCAGTGCCAGACAGGGGAGCGAAAAACTGTTTTTT. Protein product: CASSARQGSEKLFF.

The chain employs TRBV5-1 and TRBJ2-4; D is possibly TRBD1 (6 bases). CDR1 and CDR2 (germline): SGHRS, YFSETQ. Trimming removed 2 bases at V and 0 bases at J, with 9 bases between. The CDR3 totals 15 residues. The CDR3: CASSLQGLAKNIQYF. In DNA form, the CDR3 reads TGCGCCAGCAGCTTACAGGGTTTAGCCAAAAACATTCAGTACTTC.

CDR3: CARQQGLNTEAFF. CDR3 nucleotides: TGTGCCAGACAACAGGGTCTGAACACTGAAGCTTTCTTT. The chain recombines TRBV2 with TRBJ1-1; D perhaps matches TRBD1 (6 bases). Germline values: CDR1 SNHLY, CDR2 FYNNEI. Deletions cut 9 bases from V and 0 bases from J, with 11 bases between. This CDR3 is built from 13 residues.

This chain joins TRBV5-1 and TRBJ1-6; weak D call: TRBD1 (5 bases). V shed 0 bases and J shed 0 bases, with 7 bases lying between them. From germline, CDR1 is SGHRS and CDR2 YFSETQ. The length of the CDR3 is 16 residues. The DNA of the CDR3 is TGCGCCAGCAGCTTGGGGGGCGACTCCTATAATTCACCCCTCCACTTT. Translated: CASSLGGDSYNSPLHF.